The T cell receptor (beta chain) under discussion was sequenced for a study of CD8 T cells in ankylosing spondylitis. Study-wide points: Eight highly homologous variants formed a TCR beta motif that appeared characteristic of ankylosing spondylitis blood.

From the 5' RACE reads, TCRdb called clonotypes with MiXCR, one entry per CDR3 protein. The sample has around 770,000 distinct CDR3 sequences; approximately 10% are singletons. The CDR3 loop spans 14 amino acids. CDR1 DFQATT and CDR2 SNEGSKA come from the germline V gene (reference sequence). Trimming removed 3 bases at V and 0 bases at J, with 11 bases between. There are a few counts of this clonotype. What it binds is unknown. The material sequenced was blood, either unsorted or a sorted T cell fraction (not recorded which). This chain uses TRBV20-1 with TRBJ1-2; D is uncertain. The origin of this receptor is a male donor with ankylosing spondylitis. Written as DNA, the CDR3 is TGCAGTGCTAGTTGGAGGATTTCTAACTATGGCTACACCTTC. Residues: CSASWRISNYGYTF.